This T cell receptor beta chain was sequenced during a study of T-cell memory formation after mild COVID-19. Study background: Largely, the TCR clusters proved donor specific.

Worth noting for this clonotype: Its antigen is as yet unknown.

Overall study results and limits: Later expanders leaned toward CD4+, whereas clones contracting from day 15 to 85 were balanced CD4/CD8.

UMIs and sample barcodes were carried by the TCR alpha and TCR beta cDNA libraries that 5'RACE produced using constant-segment primers. A single record per CDR3 protein comes from TCRdb applying MiXCR to the 5' RACE reads. The sample records about 400,000 distinct CDR3 sequences, 23% being singletons. The TCR comes from an adult woman who had mild COVID-19 (a few samples of this study predate the infection). Cell type and time point are not known. The sequenced sample consisted of PBMCs or a T cell subset sorted from them (not recorded which).

CDR3 nucleotide sequence: TGTGCCAGCACCTTACTAGCGGGAAGCATGCCGCAGTATTTT. It encodes CASTLLAGSMPQYF. This rearrangement joins TRBV12-3 or TRBV12-4 to TRBJ2-3; TRBD2 matches at 10 bases. The V and J ends lost 7 bases and 10 bases, in that order; junction bases with no gene match: 11. The CDR3 sequence is 14 residues long.